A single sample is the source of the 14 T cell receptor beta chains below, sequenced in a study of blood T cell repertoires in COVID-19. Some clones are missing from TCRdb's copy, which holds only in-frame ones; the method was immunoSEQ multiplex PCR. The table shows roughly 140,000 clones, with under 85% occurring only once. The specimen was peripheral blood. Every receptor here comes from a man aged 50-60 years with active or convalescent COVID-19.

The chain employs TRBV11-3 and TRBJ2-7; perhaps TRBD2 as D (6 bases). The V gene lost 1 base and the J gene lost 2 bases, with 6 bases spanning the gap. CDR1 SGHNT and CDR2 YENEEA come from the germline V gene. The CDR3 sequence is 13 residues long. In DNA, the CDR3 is TGTGCCAGCAGCTTAGGACTAGCCTACGAGCAGTACTTC. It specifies CASSLGLAYEQYF. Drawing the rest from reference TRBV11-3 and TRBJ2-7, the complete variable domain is EAGVVQSPRYKIIEKKQPVAFWCNPISGHNTLYWYLQNLGQGPELLIRYENEEAVDDSQLPKDRFSAERLKGVDSTLKIQPAELGDSAVYLCASSLGLAYEQYFGPGTRLTVT.

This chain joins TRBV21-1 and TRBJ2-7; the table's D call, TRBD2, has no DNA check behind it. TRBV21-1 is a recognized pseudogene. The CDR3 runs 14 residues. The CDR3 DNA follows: TGTGCCAGCAGCACTAGCGGGAGGAATTACGAGCAGTACTTC. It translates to CASSTSGRNYEQYF.

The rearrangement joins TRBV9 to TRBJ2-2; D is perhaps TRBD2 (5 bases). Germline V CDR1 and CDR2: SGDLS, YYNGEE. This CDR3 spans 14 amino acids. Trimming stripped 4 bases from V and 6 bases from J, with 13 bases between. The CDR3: CASSPRTPSGELFF. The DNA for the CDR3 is TGTGCCAGCAGCCCTCGGACTCCTTCCGGGGAGCTGTTTTTT.

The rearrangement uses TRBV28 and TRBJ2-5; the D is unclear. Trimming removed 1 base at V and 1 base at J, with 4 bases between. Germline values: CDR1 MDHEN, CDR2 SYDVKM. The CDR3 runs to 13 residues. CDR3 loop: CASSLSVQETQYF. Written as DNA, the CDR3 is TGTGCCAGCAGTTTATCAGTCCAAGAGACCCAGTACTTC. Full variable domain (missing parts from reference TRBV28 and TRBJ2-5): DVKVTQSSRYLVKRTGEKVFLECVQDMDHENMFWYRQDPGLGLRLIYFSYDVKMKEKGDIPEGYSVSREKKERFSLILESASTNQTSMYLCASSLSVQETQYFGPGTRLLVL.

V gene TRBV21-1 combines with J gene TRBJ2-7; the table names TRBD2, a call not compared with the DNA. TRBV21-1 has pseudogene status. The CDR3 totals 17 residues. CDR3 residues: CASSGLAGVSGYYEQYF. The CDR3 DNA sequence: TGTGCCAGCAGCGGACTAGCGGGAGTCTCTGGATACTACGAGCAGTACTTC.

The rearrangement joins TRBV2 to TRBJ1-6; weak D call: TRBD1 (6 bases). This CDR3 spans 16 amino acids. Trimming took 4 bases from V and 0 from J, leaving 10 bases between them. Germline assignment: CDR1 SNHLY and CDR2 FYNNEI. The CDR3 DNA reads TGTGCCAGCAGTGGGGGGCTGAGCTCCTATAATTCACCCCTCCACTTT. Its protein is CASSGGLSSYNSPLHF.

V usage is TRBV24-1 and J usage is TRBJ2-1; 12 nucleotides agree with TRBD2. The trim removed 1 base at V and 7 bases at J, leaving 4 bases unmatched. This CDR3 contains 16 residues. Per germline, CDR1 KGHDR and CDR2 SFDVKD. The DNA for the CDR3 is TGTGCCACCAGTGATTTTCTAGCGGGAGGGCCGAATGAGCAGTTCTTC. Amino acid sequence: CATSDFLAGGPNEQFF.

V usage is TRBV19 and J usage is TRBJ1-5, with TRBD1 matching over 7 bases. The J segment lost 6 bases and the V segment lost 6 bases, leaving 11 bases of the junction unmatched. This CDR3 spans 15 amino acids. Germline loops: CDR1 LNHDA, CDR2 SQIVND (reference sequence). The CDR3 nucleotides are TGTGCCAGTAGGATCCGACAGGGCTTGCCTCAGCCCCAGCATTTT. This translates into CASRIRQGLPQPQHF.

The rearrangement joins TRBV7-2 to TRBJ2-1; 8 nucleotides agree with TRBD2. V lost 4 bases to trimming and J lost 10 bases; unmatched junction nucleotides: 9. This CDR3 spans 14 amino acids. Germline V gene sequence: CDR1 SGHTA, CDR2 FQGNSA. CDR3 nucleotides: TGTGCCAGCAGCTATCAAGCGGGAGACGGCGAGCAGTTCTTC. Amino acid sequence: CASSYQAGDGEQFF.

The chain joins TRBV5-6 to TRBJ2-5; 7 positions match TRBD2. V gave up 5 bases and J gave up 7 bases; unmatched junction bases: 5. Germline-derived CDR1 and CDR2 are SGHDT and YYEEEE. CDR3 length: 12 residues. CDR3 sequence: CASSQGGATQYF. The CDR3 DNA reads TGTGCCAGCAGTCAGGGAGGGGCGACCCAGTACTTC.

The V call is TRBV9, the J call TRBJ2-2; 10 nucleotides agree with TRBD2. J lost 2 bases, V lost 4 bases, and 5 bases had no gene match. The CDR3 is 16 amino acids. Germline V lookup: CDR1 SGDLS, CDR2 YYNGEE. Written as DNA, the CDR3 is TGTGCCAGCAGCCCCGGGACTAGCGTAAACACCGGGGAGCTGTTTTTT. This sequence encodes CASSPGTSVNTGELFF. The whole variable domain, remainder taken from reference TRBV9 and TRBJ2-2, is DSGVTQTPKHLITATGQRVTLRCSPRSGDLSVYWYQQSLDQGLQFLIQYYNGEERAKGNILERFSAQQFPDLHSELNLSSLELGDSALYFCASSPGTSVNTGELFFGEGSRLTVL.

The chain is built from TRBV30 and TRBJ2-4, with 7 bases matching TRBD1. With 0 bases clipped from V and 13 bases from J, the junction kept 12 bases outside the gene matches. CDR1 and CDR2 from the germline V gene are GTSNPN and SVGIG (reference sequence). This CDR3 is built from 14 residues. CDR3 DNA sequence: TGTGCCTGGAGTGTCGAGAACCGACCACAGGGGCAGTACTTC. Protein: CAWSVENRPQGQYF.

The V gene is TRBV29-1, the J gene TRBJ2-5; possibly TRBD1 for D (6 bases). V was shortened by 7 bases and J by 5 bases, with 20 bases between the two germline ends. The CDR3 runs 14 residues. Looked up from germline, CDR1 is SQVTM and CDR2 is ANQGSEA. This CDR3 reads CSGRDTLPWETQYF. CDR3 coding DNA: TGCAGCGGCCGGGACACACTCCCATGGGAGACCCAGTACTTC.

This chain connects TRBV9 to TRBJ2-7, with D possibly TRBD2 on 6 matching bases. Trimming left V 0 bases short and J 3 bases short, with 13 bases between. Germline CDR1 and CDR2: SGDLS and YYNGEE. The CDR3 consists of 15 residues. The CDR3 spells CASSVAGDVGYEQYF. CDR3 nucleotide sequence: TGTGCCAGCAGCGTAGCGGGGGATGTCGGCTACGAGCAGTACTTC.